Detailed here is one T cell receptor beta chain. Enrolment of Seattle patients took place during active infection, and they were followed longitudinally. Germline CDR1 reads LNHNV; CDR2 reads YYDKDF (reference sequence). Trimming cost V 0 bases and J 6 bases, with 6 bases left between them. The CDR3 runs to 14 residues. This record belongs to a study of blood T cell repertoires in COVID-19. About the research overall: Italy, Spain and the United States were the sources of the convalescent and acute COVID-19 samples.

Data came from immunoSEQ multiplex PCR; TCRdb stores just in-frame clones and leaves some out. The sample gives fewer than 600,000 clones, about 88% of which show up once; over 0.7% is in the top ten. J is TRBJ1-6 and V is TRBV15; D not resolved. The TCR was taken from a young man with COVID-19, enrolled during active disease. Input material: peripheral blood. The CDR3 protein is CATSRDFRNSPLHF. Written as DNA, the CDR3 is TGTGCCACCAGCAGAGATTTTCGTAATTCACCCCTCCACTTT.